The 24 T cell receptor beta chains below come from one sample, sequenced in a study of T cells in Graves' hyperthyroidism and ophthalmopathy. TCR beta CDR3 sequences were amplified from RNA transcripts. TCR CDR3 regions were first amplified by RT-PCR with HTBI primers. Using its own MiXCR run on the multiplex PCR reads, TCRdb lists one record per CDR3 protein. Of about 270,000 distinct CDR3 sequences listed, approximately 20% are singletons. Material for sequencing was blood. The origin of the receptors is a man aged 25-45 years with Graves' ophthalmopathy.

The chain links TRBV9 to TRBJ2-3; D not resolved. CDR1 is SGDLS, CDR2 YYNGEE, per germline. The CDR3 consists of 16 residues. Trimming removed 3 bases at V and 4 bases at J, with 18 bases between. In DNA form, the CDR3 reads TGTGCCAGCAGCGCTCGCGGCGCCGGCCCCCCAGATACGCAGTATTTT. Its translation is CASSARGAGPPDTQYF.

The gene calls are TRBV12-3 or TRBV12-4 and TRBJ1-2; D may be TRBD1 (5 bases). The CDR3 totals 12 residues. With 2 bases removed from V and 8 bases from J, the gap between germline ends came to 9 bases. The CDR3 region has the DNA TGTGCCAGCAGTTTAAAGGGGAACGGCTACACCTTC. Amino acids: CASSLKGNGYTF.

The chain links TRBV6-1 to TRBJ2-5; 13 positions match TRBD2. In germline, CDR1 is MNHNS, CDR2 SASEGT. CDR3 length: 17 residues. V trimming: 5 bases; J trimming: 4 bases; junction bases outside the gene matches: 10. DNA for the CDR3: TGTGCCAGCAGTCGGACTAGCGGGAGAGGTATGGGAGAGACCCAGTACTTC. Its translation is CASSRTSGRGMGETQYF.

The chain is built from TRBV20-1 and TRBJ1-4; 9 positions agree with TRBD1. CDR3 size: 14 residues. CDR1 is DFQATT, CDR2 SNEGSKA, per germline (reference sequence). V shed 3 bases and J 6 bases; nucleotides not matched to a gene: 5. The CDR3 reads CSASRQGVYEKLFF. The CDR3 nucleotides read TGCAGTGCTAGCCGACAGGGGGTCTATGAAAAACTGTTTTTT.

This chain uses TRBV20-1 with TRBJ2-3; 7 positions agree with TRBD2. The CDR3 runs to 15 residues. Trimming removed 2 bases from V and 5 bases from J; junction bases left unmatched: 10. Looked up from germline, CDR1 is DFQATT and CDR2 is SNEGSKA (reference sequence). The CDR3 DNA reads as TGCAGTGCTAGACTCACGGCGGGAGTGGAAGATACGCAGTATTTT. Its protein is CSARLTAGVEDTQYF.

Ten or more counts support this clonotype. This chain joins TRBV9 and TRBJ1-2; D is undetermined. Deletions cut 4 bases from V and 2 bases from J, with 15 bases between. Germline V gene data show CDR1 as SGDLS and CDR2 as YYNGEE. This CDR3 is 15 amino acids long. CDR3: CASSLNPGENYGYTF. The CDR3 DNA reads TGTGCCAGCAGCTTGAACCCGGGAGAGAACTATGGCTACACCTTC.

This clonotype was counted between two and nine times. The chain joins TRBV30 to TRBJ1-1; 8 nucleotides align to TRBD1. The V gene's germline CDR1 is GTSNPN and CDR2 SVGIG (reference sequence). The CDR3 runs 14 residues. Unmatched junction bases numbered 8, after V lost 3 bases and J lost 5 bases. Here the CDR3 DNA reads TGTGCCTGGAGAAAACAGGGGGGAAGAACTGAAGCTTTCTTT. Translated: CAWRKQGGRTEAFF.

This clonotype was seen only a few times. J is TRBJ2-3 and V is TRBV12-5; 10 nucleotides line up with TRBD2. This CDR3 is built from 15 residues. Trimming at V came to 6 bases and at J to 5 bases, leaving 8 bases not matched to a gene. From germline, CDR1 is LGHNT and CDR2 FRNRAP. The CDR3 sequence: CASGPSGRGEDTQYF. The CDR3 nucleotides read TGTGCTAGTGGCCCTAGCGGGAGAGGAGAAGATACGCAGTATTTT. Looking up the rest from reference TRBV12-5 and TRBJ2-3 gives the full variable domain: DARVTQTPRHKVTEMGQEVTMRCQPILGHNTVFWYRQTMMQGLELLAYFRNRAPLDDSGMPKDRFSAEMPDATLATLKIQPSEPRDSAVYFCASGPSGRGEDTQYFGPGTRLTVL.

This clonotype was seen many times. Here the CDR3 reads CSAPWTSGRNDGQYF. CDR3 sequence (DNA): TGCAGTGCGCCCTGGACTAGCGGGAGGAACGATGGGCAGTATTTT. The chain carries TRBV20-1 and TRBJ2-3; TRBD2 agrees at 14 bases. V lost 6 bases to trimming and J lost 11 bases; unmatched junction nucleotides: 13. Germline V gene data show CDR1 as DFQATT and CDR2 as SNEGSKA (reference sequence). The CDR3 is 15 residues long.

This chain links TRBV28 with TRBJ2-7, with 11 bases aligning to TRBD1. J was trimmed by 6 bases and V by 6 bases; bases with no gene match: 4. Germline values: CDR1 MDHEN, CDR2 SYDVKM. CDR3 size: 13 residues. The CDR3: CASRWGTGGEQYF. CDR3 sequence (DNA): TGTGCCAGCAGATGGGGGACAGGGGGCGAGCAGTACTTC.

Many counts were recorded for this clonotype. CDR3 bases: TGTGCCAGCAGTTTTGACGAGCGGACTGAAGCTTTCTTT. Residues: CASSFDERTEAFF. The V and J genes are TRBV12-3 or TRBV12-4 and TRBJ1-1, with D unresolved. Trimming removed 3 bases at V and 5 bases at J, with 10 bases between. This CDR3 spans 13 amino acids.

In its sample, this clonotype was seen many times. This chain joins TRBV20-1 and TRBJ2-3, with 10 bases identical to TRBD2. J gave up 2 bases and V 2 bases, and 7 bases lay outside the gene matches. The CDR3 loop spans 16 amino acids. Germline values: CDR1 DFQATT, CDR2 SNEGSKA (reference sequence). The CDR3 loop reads CSARLAGAVYTDTQYF. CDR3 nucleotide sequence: TGCAGTGCTAGACTAGCGGGAGCAGTATACACAGATACGCAGTATTTT.

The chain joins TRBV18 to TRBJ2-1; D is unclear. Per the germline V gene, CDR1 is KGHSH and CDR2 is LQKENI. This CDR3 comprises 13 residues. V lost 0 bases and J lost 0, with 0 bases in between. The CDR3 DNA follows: TGTGCCAGCTCACCACCCTCCTACAATGAGCAGTTCTTC. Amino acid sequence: CASSPPSYNEQFF.

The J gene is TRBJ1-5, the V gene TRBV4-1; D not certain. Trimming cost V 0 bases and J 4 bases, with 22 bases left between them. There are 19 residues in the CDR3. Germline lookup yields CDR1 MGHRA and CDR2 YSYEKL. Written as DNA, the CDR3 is TGCGCCAGCAGCCAAGATCTGGGTTCGTCGGCAGACAAAAATCAGCCCCAGCATTTT. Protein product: CASSQDLGSSADKNQPQHF.

CDR3 nucleotides: TGTGCCAGCAGCTCATCTAGTACAACTAATGAAAAACTGTTTTTT. This encodes CASSSSSTTNEKLFF. The gene calls are TRBV28 and TRBJ1-4; D gene uncertain. Deletions cut 6 bases from V and 0 bases from J, with 11 bases between. The CDR3 spans 15 residues. CDR1 and CDR2 from the germline V gene are MDHEN and SYDVKM.

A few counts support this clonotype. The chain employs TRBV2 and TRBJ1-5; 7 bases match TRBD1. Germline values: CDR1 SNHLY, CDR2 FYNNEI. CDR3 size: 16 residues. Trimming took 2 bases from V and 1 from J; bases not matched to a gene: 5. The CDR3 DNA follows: TGTGCCAGCAGTGAAATTGGGACAGTCAGCAATCAGCCCCAGCATTTT. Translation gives CASSEIGTVSNQPQHF.

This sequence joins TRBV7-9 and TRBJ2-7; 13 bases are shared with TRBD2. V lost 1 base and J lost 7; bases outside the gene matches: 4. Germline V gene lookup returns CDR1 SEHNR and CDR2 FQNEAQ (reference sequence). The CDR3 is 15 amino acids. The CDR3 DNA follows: TGTGCCAGCAGCTTAGACGGGACTAGCGGGATGGAGCAGTACTTC. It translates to CASSLDGTSGMEQYF.

The CDR3 DNA follows: TGTGCCACCAGCAGCCGGGACAGATATGGCTACACCTTC. Its translation is CATSSRDRYGYTF. This rearrangement joins TRBV15 to TRBJ1-2, with TRBD1 identical over 7 bases. The CDR3 is made up of 13 amino acids. With V trimmed by 3 bases and J by 5 bases, 3 bases remained unmatched. The germline CDR1 and CDR2 sequences are LNHNV and YYDKDF (reference sequence).

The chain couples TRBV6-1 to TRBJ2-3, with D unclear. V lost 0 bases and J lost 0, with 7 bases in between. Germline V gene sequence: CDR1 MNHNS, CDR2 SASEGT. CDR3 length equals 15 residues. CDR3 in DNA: TGTGCCAGCAGTGAAGCCTCCAGGAGCACAGATACGCAGTATTTT. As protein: CASSEASRSTDTQYF.

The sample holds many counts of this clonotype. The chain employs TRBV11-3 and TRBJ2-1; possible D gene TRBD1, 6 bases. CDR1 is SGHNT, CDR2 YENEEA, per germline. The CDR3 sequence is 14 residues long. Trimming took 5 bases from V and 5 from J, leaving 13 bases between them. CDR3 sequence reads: CASSGTRGHNEQFF. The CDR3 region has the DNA TGTGCCAGCAGCGGGACAAGGGGACACAATGAGCAGTTCTTC.

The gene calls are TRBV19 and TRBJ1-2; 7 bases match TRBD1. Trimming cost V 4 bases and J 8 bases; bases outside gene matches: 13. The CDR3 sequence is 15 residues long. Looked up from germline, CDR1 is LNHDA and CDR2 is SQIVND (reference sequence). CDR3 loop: CASSTQGQVERGYTF. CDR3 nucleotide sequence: TGTGCCAGTAGTACGCAAGGACAGGTCGAAAGGGGCTACACCTTC.

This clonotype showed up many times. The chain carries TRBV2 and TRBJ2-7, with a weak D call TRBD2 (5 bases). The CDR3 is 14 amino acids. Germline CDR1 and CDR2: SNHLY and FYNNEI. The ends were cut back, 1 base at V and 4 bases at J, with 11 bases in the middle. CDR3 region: CASSEGGLRYEQYF. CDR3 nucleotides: TGTGCCAGCAGTGAAGGCGGGTTGAGGTACGAGCAGTACTTC.

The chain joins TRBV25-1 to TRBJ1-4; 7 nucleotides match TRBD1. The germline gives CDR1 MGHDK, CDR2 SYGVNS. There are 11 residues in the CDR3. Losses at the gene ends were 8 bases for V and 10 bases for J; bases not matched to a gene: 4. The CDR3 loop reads CASEQGRKLFF. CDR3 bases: TGTGCCAGCGAACAGGGGCGAAAACTGTTTTTT.

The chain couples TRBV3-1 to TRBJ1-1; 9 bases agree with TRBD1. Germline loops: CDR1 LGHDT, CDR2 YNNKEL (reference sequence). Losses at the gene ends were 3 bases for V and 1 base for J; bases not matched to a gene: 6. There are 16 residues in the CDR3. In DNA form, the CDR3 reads TGTGCCAGCAGCCAGCTACCGGGACAGGGGAACACTGAAGCTTTCTTT. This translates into CASSQLPGQGNTEAFF.